This record looks at one T cell receptor beta chain sequence and its context. Germline V gene sequence: CDR1 SGHRS, CDR2 YFSETQ. This CDR3 is built from 15 residues. Trimming took off 0 bases at V and 3 bases at J, with 11 bases between the two ends. This record comes from a study of blood T cell repertoires in COVID-19. Background on the study: Acute and convalescent COVID-19 specimens originated in the United States, Italy and Spain. Sources were T cells, B-cell-depleted T cells, or PBMCs; the material itself was cDNA or gDNA.

Study processing details: Reference gene primer amplification in the assay estimated nucleated cell counts. Some clones are missing from TCRdb's copy, which holds only in-frame ones; the method was immunoSEQ multiplex PCR. Clone size and the V and J calls come from that table; the DNA yielded D and trimming. Here the sample spans roughly 60,000 clones, over 75% being singletons. The receptor was isolated from a man between 50 and 59 years old with active COVID-19. Sample: peripheral blood. The V gene is TRBV5-1, the J gene TRBJ2-3, with D maybe TRBD2 (5 bases). The CDR3 DNA sequence: TGCGCCAGCAGCTTGGCCGAGGGCAGAACAGATACGCAGTATTTT. Its protein product is CASSLAEGRTDTQYF.